This T cell receptor (beta chain) originates from a study of T cells of healthy individuals. TCRdb redid the calling of the 5' RACE reads with MiXCR, one entry per CDR3 protein. The repertoire holds 45,000 to 60,000 distinct CDR3 sequences, with roughly 14% as singletons. The clonotype comes from a human donor in good health.

CDR3 region: CASSQVPRVRRSPLHF. Here the CDR3 DNA reads TGTGCCAGCAGCCAAGTCCCGAGGGTACGGCGTTCACCCCTCCACTTT. V gene TRBV14 combines with J gene TRBJ1-6; D call uncertain. V was shortened by 1 base and J by 9 bases, with 16 bases between the two germline ends. The CDR3 contains 16 residues. Looked up from germline, CDR1 is SGHDN and CDR2 is FVKESK.